There are a few counts of the clone carrying this T cell receptor (beta chain). The antigen is undetermined. TCRdb independently ran MiXCR on the 5' RACE reads; one entry per CDR3 protein. The sample has some 88,000 distinct CDR3 sequences; around 27% are singletons. The record originates from a study of T-cell memory formation after mild COVID-19. Overall study findings and caveats: The authors did not confirm SARS-CoV-2 specificity of second-wave clones peaking day 37.

This CDR3 region has 11 residues. Germline CDR1 is SGHTS and CDR2 is YDEGEE. Trimming pared 4 bases from V and 3 bases from J, leaving 5 bases between. What was sequenced was PBMCs or a T cell subset sorted from them (not recorded which). This clonotype was sampled from a man aged 18 to 29 who had mild COVID-19 (a few samples of this study predate the infection). Cell type and time point are not known. The chain combines TRBV5-8 with TRBJ2-7; no reliable D call. CDR3 sequence (DNA): TGTGCCAGCAGCCCTCTCTACGAGCAGTACGTC. The encoded protein is CASSPLYEQYV.